This T cell receptor beta chain was retrieved from a study of tumor-infiltrating lymphocytes in primary liver carcinoma. Whole-study context: Subjects consisted of male and female patients aged 30 to 69 years. Study results and limitations: Tumor-adjacent and tumor-blood pairs showed less overlap than tumor region pairs.

Unsorted whole blood served as the source of blood RNA, and germline DNA was extracted as well. Around 3.7 milliliters of peripheral blood were gathered ahead of the operation. Synthesis of TCR beta cDNA was carried out from about 500 ng total RNA with a constant-region primer. Construction of TCR beta libraries relied on three successive nested multiplex PCR rounds employing slightly modified ARM-PCR. With TRBV1-TRBV30 forward primers and a C-beta reverse primer, the first two PCR rounds were run for 10 to 11 cycles each. Each CDR3 protein gets one entry after TCRdb re-called the multiplex PCR reads with MiXCR. This repertoire shows about 180,000 distinct CDR3 sequences, about 55% found once; its top ten account for around 74%. This clonotype appeared many times. No antigen is known for it. Germline lookup yields CDR1 SGHAT and CDR2 FQNNGV. The ends were cut back, 6 bases at V and 0 bases at J, with 9 bases in the middle. The CDR3 length is 14 residues.

The sequencing input was peripheral blood. This TCR came from a man aged 35-49 years with primary liver carcinoma and hepatitis B virus infection. The chain carries TRBV11-2 and TRBJ1-3; D call uncertain. CDR3 region: CASSHWGSGNTIYF. The CDR3 nucleotides are TGTGCCAGCAGTCACTGGGGCTCTGGAAACACCATATATTTT.